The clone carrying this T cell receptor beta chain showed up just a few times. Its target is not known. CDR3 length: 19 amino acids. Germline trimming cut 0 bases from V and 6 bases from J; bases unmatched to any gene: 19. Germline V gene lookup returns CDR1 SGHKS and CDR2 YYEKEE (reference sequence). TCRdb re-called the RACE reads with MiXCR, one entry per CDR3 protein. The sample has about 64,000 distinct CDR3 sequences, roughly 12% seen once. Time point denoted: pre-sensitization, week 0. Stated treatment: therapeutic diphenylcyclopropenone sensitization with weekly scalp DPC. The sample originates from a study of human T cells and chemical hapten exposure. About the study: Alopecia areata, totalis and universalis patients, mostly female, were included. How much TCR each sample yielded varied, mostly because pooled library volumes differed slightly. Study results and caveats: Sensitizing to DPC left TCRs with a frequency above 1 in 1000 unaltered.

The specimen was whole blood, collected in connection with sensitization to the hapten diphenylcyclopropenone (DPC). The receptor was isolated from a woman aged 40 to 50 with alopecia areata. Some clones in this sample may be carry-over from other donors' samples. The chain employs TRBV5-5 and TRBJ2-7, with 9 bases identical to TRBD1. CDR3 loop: CASSLVPSGLRDRGCEQYF. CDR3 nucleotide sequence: TGTGCCAGCAGCTTGGTTCCCTCCGGTCTCCGTGACAGGGGGTGCGAGCAGTACTTC. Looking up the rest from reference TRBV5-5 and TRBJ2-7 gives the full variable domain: DAGVTQSPTHLIKTRGQQVTLRCSPISGHKSVSWYQQVLGQGPQFIFQYYEKEERGRGNFPDRFSARQFPNYSSELNVNALLLGDSALYLCASSLVPSGLRDRGCEQYFGPGTRLTVT.